This T cell receptor beta chain came from a study of blood T cell repertoires in COVID-19. Study information: Acute and convalescent COVID-19 specimens originated in the United States, Italy and Spain. T cells, B-cell-depleted T cells, or PBMCs provided the cDNA or gDNA that served as material.

Living in 24 US areas, the participants were between about 18 and 100 years of age. Cohorts were based on clinical histories the participants reported. The CDR3 has 15 amino acids. J lost 6 bases, V lost 7 bases, and 7 bases had no gene match. Germline V gives CDR1 MNHEY, CDR2 SVGAGI. Data came from immunoSEQ multiplex PCR; TCRdb stores just in-frame clones and leaves some out. The sample lists around 240,000 clones, roughly nine tenths seen once, with approximately 1.2% in the top ten. Sequenced input: PBMCs or T cells enriched from blood (not recorded which). The rearrangement links TRBV6-5 to TRBJ1-5, with 12 positions matching TRBD1. The receptor was isolated from a human donor in a cohort exposed to, infected with or recovered from COVID-19 (not recorded which). The donor label of this sample is uncertain. This CDR3 is CASTKGQGAGQPQHF. In DNA, the CDR3 is TGTGCCAGCACCAAGGGACAGGGGGCGGGTCAGCCCCAGCATTTT.